This TCR beta chain was captured by sequencing in a study of T cell responses to AZD1222 COVID-19 vaccine. Germline-derived CDR1 and CDR2 are MNHEY and SVGAGI. Trimming took 6 bases from V and 2 from J, leaving 10 bases between them. This CDR3 region has 13 residues. Measured with immunoSEQ multiplex PCR; TCRdb has only the in-frame clones, and not every one. Of over 110,000 clones in the sample, roughly 90% were seen once. The chain links TRBV6-5 to TRBJ1-2; TRBD1 is a possible D gene (5 bases). The starting material was peripheral blood, obtained 28 days after the second AZD1222 dose. The clonotype originates from an adult who received the AZD1222 COVID-19 vaccine. The DNA for the CDR3 is TGTGCCAGCAGCTTGTCAGGGAACTATGGCTACACCTTC. It codes for CASSLSGNYGYTF.